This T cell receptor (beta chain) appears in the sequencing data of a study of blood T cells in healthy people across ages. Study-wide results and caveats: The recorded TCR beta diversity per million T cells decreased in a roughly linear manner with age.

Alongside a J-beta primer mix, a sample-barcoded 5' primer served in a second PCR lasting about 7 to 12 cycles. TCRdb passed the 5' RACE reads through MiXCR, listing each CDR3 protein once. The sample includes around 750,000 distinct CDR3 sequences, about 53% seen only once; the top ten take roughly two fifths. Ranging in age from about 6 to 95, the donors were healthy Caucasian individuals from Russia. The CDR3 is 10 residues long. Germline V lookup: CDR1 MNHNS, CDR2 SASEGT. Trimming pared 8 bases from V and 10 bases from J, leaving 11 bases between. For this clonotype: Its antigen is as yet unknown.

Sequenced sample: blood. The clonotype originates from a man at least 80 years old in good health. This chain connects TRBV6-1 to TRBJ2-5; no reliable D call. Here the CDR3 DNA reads TGTGCCAGCGCAAACACATTCCAGTACTTC. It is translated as CASANTFQYF.